This T cell receptor (beta chain) was captured in a study of T cells in Graves' hyperthyroidism and ophthalmopathy. Germline CDR1 reads MDHEN; CDR2 reads SYDVKM. The CDR3 is made up of 15 amino acids. Between the trimmed V and J ends, which lost 6 bases and 4 bases, there was a span of 18 bases. The source material, RNA transcripts, was used to amplify TCR beta CDR3 regions. HTBI primers drove first-round RT-PCR of the TCR CDR3. TCRdb re-called the multiplex PCR reads through MiXCR, storing one row per CDR3 protein. The sample carries 500,000 to 600,000 distinct CDR3 sequences, just under 20% recorded once.

Sample: blood. The clonotype was recovered from a man in his forties or fifties with Graves' ophthalmopathy. The V gene is TRBV28, the J gene TRBJ1-1, with D possibly matching TRBD1 (6 bases). The CDR3 DNA sequence: TGTGCCAGCAGATCGGCTCAGGGGTGGATCACTGAAGCTTTCTTT. Translated: CASRSAQGWITEAFF. Filled out from reference TRBV28 and TRBJ1-1, the complete variable domain reads DVKVTQSSRYLVKRTGEKVFLECVQDMDHENMFWYRQDPGLGLRLIYFSYDVKMKEKGDIPEGYSVSREKKERFSLILESASTNQTSMYLCASRSAQGWITEAFFGQGTRLTVV.